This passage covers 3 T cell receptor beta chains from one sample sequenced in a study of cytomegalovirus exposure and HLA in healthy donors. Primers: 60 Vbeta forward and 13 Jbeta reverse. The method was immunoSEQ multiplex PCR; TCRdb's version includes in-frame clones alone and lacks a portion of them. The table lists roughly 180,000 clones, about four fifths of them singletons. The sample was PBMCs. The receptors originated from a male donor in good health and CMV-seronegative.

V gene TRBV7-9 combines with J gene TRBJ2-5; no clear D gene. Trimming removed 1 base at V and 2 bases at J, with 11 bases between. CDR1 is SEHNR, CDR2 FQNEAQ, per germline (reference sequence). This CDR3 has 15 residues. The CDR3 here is CASSLVALPQETQYF. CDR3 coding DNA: TGTGCCAGCAGCTTAGTAGCCCTCCCGCAAGAGACCCAGTACTTC.

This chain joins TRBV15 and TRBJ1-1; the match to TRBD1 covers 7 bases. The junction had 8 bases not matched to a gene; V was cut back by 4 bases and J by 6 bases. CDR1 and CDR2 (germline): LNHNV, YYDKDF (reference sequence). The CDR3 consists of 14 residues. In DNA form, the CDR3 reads TGTGCCACCAGCATTCTAGACAGGGCCGCTGAAGCTTTCTTT. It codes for CATSILDRAAEAFF. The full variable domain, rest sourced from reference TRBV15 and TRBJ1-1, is DAMVIQNPRYQVTQFGKPVTLSCSQTLNHNVMYWYQQKSSQAPKLLFHYYDKDFNNEADTPDNFQSRRPNTSFCFLDIRSPGLGDTAMYLCATSILDRAAEAFFGQGTRLTVV.

CDR3 in DNA: TGTGCCAGCAGCGTAGCATACCCGGGAGGCTATGGCTACACCTTC. As protein: CASSVAYPGGYGYTF. The rearrangement joins TRBV9 to TRBJ1-2, with D hard to call. The CDR3 loop spans 15 amino acids. Germline values: CDR1 SGDLS, CDR2 YYNGEE. V lost 0 bases, J lost 4 bases, and 13 bases lay in between.